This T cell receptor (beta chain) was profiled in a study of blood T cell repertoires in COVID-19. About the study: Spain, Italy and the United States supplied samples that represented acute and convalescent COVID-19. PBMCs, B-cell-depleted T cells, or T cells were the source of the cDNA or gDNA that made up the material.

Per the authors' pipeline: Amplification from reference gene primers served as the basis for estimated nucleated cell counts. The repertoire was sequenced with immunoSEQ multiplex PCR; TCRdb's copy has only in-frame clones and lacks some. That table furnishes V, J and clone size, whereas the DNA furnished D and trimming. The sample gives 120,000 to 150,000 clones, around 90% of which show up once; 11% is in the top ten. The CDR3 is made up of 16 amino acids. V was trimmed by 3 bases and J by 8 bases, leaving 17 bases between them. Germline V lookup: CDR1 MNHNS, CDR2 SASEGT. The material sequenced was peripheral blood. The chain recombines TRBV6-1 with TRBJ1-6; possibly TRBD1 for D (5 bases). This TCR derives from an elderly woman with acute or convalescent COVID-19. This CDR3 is CASSDPPGSRDSPLHF. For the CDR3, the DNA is TGTGCCAGCAGTGATCCTCCCGGGTCCAGGGATTCACCCCTCCACTTT.